These 27 T cell receptor beta chains originate from one sample sequenced in a study of T-cell memory formation after mild COVID-19 (dated by TCRdb to the early 2020s). The library was made by 5' RACE. The sample was run on an Illumina NovaSeq 6000. The public reads were quality trimmed at Q25 with fastp and then assembled into clones with MiXCR by TCRdb, keeping productive beta chains. Rows are unified per CDR3 protein, each entry keeping the most common DNA and genes. In this sample the table shows about 360,000 distinct CDR3 sequences, over 13% of which occur a single time. The top ten hold roughly 22% of the sample. Sequencing was performed on PBMCs or a T cell subset sorted from them (not recorded which). The source of these receptors is a man aged 18 to 29 who had mild COVID-19 (a few samples of this study predate the infection). The sample titles of this study are shuffled in the database, so cell type and time point are left out; the donor was told from shared clones.

This chain joins TRBV2 and TRBJ2-1; 12 bases are a match to TRBD2. This CDR3 region has 14 residues. CDR1 is SNHLY and CDR2 is FYNNEI in the germline V gene. V shed 11 bases, J shed 7 bases, and the junction held 9 bases outside the gene matches. In DNA form, the CDR3 reads TGTGCCTCCCAGCCCGGGACTAGCGGGAATGAGCAGTTCTTC. It translates to CASQPGTSGNEQFF.

The chain is built from TRBV5-1 and TRBJ2-3; 8 positions agree with TRBD2. V lost 5 bases to trimming and J lost 6 bases; unmatched junction nucleotides: 8. The CDR3 is 14 amino acids. Looked up from germline, CDR1 is SGHRS and CDR2 is YFSETQ. In DNA form, the CDR3 reads TGCGCCAGCAGAGTACAGGCTAGCGGGGATACGCAGTATTTT. It translates to CASRVQASGDTQYF.

The chain joins TRBV7-9 to TRBJ2-2; the match to TRBD2 covers 11 bases. CDR1 is SEHNR and CDR2 is FQNEAQ in the germline V gene (reference sequence). V was clipped by 5 bases and J by 7 bases; unmatched bases: 6. The CDR3 has 15 residues. The CDR3 spells CASSLGTSGGGELFF. CDR3 coding DNA: TGTGCCAGCAGCCTCGGGACTAGCGGTGGCGGGGAGCTGTTTTTT.

The V gene is TRBV4-1, the J gene TRBJ2-3, with 11 bases lining up with TRBD1. Germline V CDR1 and CDR2: MGHRA, YSYEKL. V lost 2 bases and J lost 3; bases outside the gene matches: 4. This CDR3 spans 16 amino acids. CDR3 bases: TGCGCCAGCAGCCAACCGGGACAGGGGGAGACAGATACGCAGTATTTT. This encodes CASSQPGQGETDTQYF.

This clonotype has a handful of counts. V is TRBV6-6 and J is TRBJ1-5, with D unresolved. CDR1 is MNHNY, CDR2 SVGAGI, per germline (reference sequence). The CDR3 runs 14 residues. Trimming took off 4 bases at V and 6 bases at J, with 13 bases between the two ends. The CDR3 nucleotides are TGTGCCAGCAGTTCCCCAGTAAATCCTCAGCCCCAGCATTTT. It translates to CASSSPVNPQPQHF.

This rearrangement joins TRBV7-3 to TRBJ2-1; 10 bases match TRBD1. CDR1 and CDR2 (germline): SGHTA, FQGTGA. J lost 7 bases, V lost 4 bases, and 4 bases had no gene match. This CDR3 spans 14 amino acids. CDR3 loop: CASSSGTGENEQFF. The CDR3 DNA follows: TGTGCCAGCAGCTCCGGGACAGGGGAAAATGAGCAGTTCTTC.

The chain has TRBV5-1 and TRBJ2-3; D may be TRBD2 (5 bases). Between the trimmed V and J ends, which lost 0 bases and 2 bases, there was a span of 10 bases. The CDR3 covers 15 residues. Germline V CDR1 and CDR2: SGHRS, YFSETQ. The CDR3 region has the DNA TGCGCCAGCAGCTTGGTGGGGAGCGACACAGATACGCAGTATTTT. It encodes CASSLVGSDTDTQYF.

The V and J genes are TRBV20-1 and TRBJ1-2, with D possibly TRBD1 on 6 matching bases. The CDR3 is made up of 16 amino acids. CDR1 DFQATT and CDR2 SNEGSKA come from the germline V gene (reference sequence). Trimming took 0 bases from V and 0 from J, leaving 14 bases between them. The CDR3 nucleotides read TGCAGTGCTAGAGATCGAGTACAGGGTTCTAACTATGGCTACACCTTC. It encodes CSARDRVQGSNYGYTF.

This sequence joins TRBV7-8 and TRBJ2-1; possibly TRBD1 or TRBD2 for D (5 bases each). Germline CDR1 is SGHVS and CDR2 is FQNEAQ. CDR3 size: 13 residues. Trimming took off 3 bases at V and 13 bases at J, with 16 bases between the two ends. The CDR3 protein is CASSLSGFQGQFF. The CDR3 DNA reads as TGTGCCAGCAGCTTGTCGGGGTTCCAGGGACAGTTCTTC.

V usage is TRBV9 and J usage is TRBJ2-3; the match to TRBD2 covers 9 bases. The V segment lost 3 bases and the J segment 14 bases; nucleotides outside the gene matches: 16. The V gene's germline CDR1 is SGDLS and CDR2 YYNGEE. This CDR3 contains 15 residues. CDR3 in amino acids: CASSGQLPRTSDLYF. CDR3 nucleotides: TGTGCCAGCAGCGGACAATTACCGAGGACTAGCGATCTGTATTTT.

The chain couples TRBV5-1 to TRBJ2-5, with D perhaps TRBD1 or TRBD2 (5 bases each). Trimming left V 1 base short and J 4 bases short, with 11 bases between. CDR1 is SGHRS and CDR2 is YFSETQ in the germline V gene. CDR3 length: 14 amino acids. The CDR3 here is CASSLNPGTETQYF. The DNA of the CDR3 is TGCGCCAGCAGCTTGAATCCAGGGACAGAGACCCAGTACTTC.

This clonotype was observed a handful of times. The chain is built from TRBV10-2 and TRBJ2-3; D tentatively fits TRBD1 or TRBD2 (5 bases each). The CDR3 has 15 residues. Germline V gene sequence: CDR1 WSHSY, CDR2 SAAADI. V was clipped by 1 base and J by 1 base, with 9 bases between them. DNA for the CDR3: TGCGCCAGCAGTGAGTGGGGGTCCGGCACAGATACGCAGTATTTT. Its translation is CASSEWGSGTDTQYF.

The CDR3 bases are TGTGCCAGCAGCTTACCGAATTTCCATGGCTACACCTTC. Translation: CASSLPNFHGYTF. V gene TRBV7-9 combines with J gene TRBJ1-2; the D is unclear. The CDR3 runs 13 residues. The germline gives CDR1 SEHNR, CDR2 FQNEAQ (reference sequence). Trimming took 2 bases from V and 6 from J, leaving 10 bases between them.

This clonotype appeared a few times. This rearrangement joins TRBV5-1 to TRBJ2-1; D is ambiguous. CDR1 is SGHRS and CDR2 is YFSETQ in the germline V gene. The V end was cut by 4 bases, the J end by 6 bases, with 14 bases between. This CDR3 contains 14 residues. CDR3 sequence: CASSPWTALNEQFF. The CDR3 bases are TGCGCCAGCAGCCCCTGGACCGCCCTCAATGAGCAGTTCTTC.

The J gene is TRBJ2-2, the V gene TRBV11-3; no clear D gene. Germline V gene sequence: CDR1 SGHNT, CDR2 YENEEA. The CDR3 spans 16 residues. V gave up 5 bases and J gave up 0 bases, with 13 bases separating them. The CDR3 DNA is TGTGCCAGCAGCCGAGGTGACTCTTCGAACACCGGGGAGCTGTTTTTT. Protein product: CASSRGDSSNTGELFF.

The rearrangement uses TRBV28 and TRBJ2-7; 7 bases are a match to TRBD2. This CDR3 comprises 15 residues. CDR1 is MDHEN and CDR2 is SYDVKM in the germline V gene. V lost 2 bases to trimming and J lost 3 bases; unmatched junction nucleotides: 7. CDR3 bases: TGTGCCAGCAGTTTACGCGGGGGACCTCTCTACGAGCAGTACGTC. Its protein product is CASSLRGGPLYEQYV.

This clonotype has only a few counts. The genes are TRBV12-3 or TRBV12-4 and TRBJ2-3; D unclear. The CDR3 length is 12 residues. The V end was cut by 2 bases, the J end by 4 bases, with 4 bases between. Written as DNA, the CDR3 is TGTGCCAGCAGTTTAAACCCAGATACGCAGTATTTT. It codes for CASSLNPDTQYF.

This clonotype came up a few times. The rearrangement joins TRBV6-5 to TRBJ2-3; 8 nucleotides match TRBD1. This CDR3 is 17 amino acids long. The germline gives CDR1 MNHEY, CDR2 SVGAGI. The junction had 15 bases not matched to a gene; V was cut back by 6 bases and J by 4 bases. This chain's CDR3 is CASSPLSGQGGADTQYF. The CDR3 DNA reads as TGTGCCAGCAGCCCCCTCTCTGGACAGGGCGGGGCAGATACGCAGTATTTT.

The chain couples TRBV7-9 to TRBJ2-7, with TRBD1 identical over 7 bases. Germline V CDR1 and CDR2: SEHNR, FQNEAQ (reference sequence). The CDR3 totals 16 residues. After removal of 1 base from V and 4 bases from J, the junction contained 10 bases not matched to a gene. CDR3 region: CASSLEGAGAAYEQYF. CDR3 nucleotides: TGTGCCAGCAGCTTAGAGGGGGCAGGGGCAGCTTACGAGCAGTACTTC.

The genes are TRBV28 and TRBJ2-2; a possible D gene is TRBD2 (6 bases). V lost 4 bases and J 0 bases, leaving 21 bases between the germline ends. The germline gives CDR1 MDHEN, CDR2 SYDVKM. The CDR3 length is 19 residues. The CDR3 DNA sequence: TGTGCCAGCAGTTCAGGCGGGGTGATCGGGGCGACGAACACCGGGGAGCTGTTTTTT. Protein product: CASSSGGVIGATNTGELFF.

The sample holds a few counts of this clonotype. The chain couples TRBV11-2 to TRBJ1-4; D gene unclear. Trimming took off 1 base at V and 7 bases at J, with 13 bases between the two ends. This CDR3 is 15 amino acids long. Looked up from germline, CDR1 is SGHAT and CDR2 is FQNNGV. CDR3 nucleotide sequence: TGTGCCAGCAGCTTAGGTCGCCAATTAGGTGAAAAACTGTTTTTT. Protein sequence: CASSLGRQLGEKLFF.

This clonotype was seen more than once but under ten times. The chain links TRBV12-3 or TRBV12-4 to TRBJ2-3; 8 positions agree with TRBD1. J gave up 0 bases and V 4 bases, and 12 bases lay outside the gene matches. The CDR3 is 18 amino acids. CDR3 in DNA: TGTGCCAGCAGTTCTCATACAGGGGGAGGTTTAAGCACAGATACGCAGTATTTT. It translates to CASSSHTGGGLSTDTQYF.

This chain joins TRBV20-1 and TRBJ1-4, with D perhaps matching TRBD1 (6 bases). The CDR3 length is 16 residues. CDR1 and CDR2 from the germline V gene are DFQATT and SNEGSKA (reference sequence). V gave up 2 bases and J gave up 2 bases, with 15 bases separating them. CDR3 nucleotide sequence: TGCAGTGCTAGACCTCCAAGGGGGAACACTAATGAAAAACTGTTTTTT. Translation gives CSARPPRGNTNEKLFF.

J is TRBJ2-3 and V is TRBV4-1, with D perhaps assigned TRBD1 or TRBD2 (5 bases each). This CDR3 comprises 15 residues. In germline, CDR1 is MGHRA, CDR2 YSYEKL. The ends were cut back, 3 bases at V and 2 bases at J, with 12 bases in the middle. In nucleotides, the CDR3 is TGCGCCAGCAGCCACGGGACCCTGTTCACAGATACGCAGTATTTT. Translated: CASSHGTLFTDTQYF.

The chain joins TRBV19 to TRBJ2-2; D is undetermined. CDR3 length: 13 residues. Per germline, CDR1 LNHDA and CDR2 SQIVND (reference sequence). Trimming took 7 bases from V and 2 from J, leaving 8 bases between them. The CDR3 protein is CASKLINTGELFF. The DNA for the CDR3 is TGTGCCAGTAAACTCATCAACACCGGGGAGCTGTTTTTT.

This sequence joins TRBV20-1 and TRBJ1-1; D is unclear. V was trimmed by 6 bases and J by 1 base, leaving 18 bases between them. The germline V gene encodes CDR1 DFQATT and CDR2 SNEGSKA (reference sequence). This CDR3 spans 15 amino acids. CDR3 amino acids: CSAPVGNKGNTEAFF. The CDR3 region has the DNA TGCAGTGCCCCCGTCGGGAATAAAGGGAACACTGAAGCTTTCTTT.

This clonotype occurred a few times. The chain has TRBV15 and TRBJ2-7; D tentatively reads TRBD1 or TRBD2 (5 bases each). Germline V gene sequence: CDR1 LNHNV, CDR2 YYDKDF (reference sequence). Trimming left V 8 bases short and J 6 bases short, with 20 bases between. This CDR3 has 14 residues. The DNA for the CDR3 is TGTGCCACCGCCCTGGGGACCGGGGTCCGCGAGCAGTACTTC. Its translation is CATALGTGVREQYF.